This is a list of T cell receptor beta chains from one sample in a study of T cell responses to AZD1222 COVID-19 vaccine. Only in-frame clones appear in the TCRdb table, and some are missing; sequencing was by immunoSEQ multiplex PCR. The sample has under 150,000 clones, 65% to 90% seen once. Sequencing used peripheral blood, obtained 28 days after the second dose of the MenACWY control vaccine. All receptors derive from an adult who received the MenACWY meningococcal vaccine as a control. Both conserved end residues are part of each CDR3. Each record gives: clone size, V gene, CDR3 protein. Part of the rows lack a size; the others show once, few, many or a class for expanded clones.

-	TRBV6-2/TRBV6-3	CASSRRPSEGNNSPLHF
-	TRBV28	CASSLFRSGPEGSIPSTDTQYF
-	TRBV6-4	CASSEYFNYGYTF
once	TRBV5-1	CASRELAGGPSTGELFF
-	TRBV19	CASSNAVGEKLFF
-	TRBV5-8	CASRDSLPLRQPQHF
-	TRBV13	CASSLQESEDTQYF
once	TRBV9	CASSASGLEGYEQYF
once	TRBV3-1/TRBV3-2	CASSRFKGARAPLHF
-	TRBV5-1	CASSSGQGGNQPQHF